This T cell receptor (beta chain) was captured by sequencing in a study of cytomegalovirus exposure and HLA in healthy donors. At the level of the study: The Caucasian-associated ancestry cluster held around 81% of around 380 genotyped donors. Study-level results: Researchers reported in a later analysis that a missense DCLRE1C variant was tied to TCR beta V- and J-gene trimming.

Worth noting for this clone: Its antigen is not known. Other DNA variants within this sample encode the same CDR3.

Germline assignment: CDR1 SGHTS and CDR2 YDEGEE. V shed 4 bases and J shed 1 base, with 8 bases lying between them. This CDR3 spans 13 amino acids. PCR was performed using 60 Vbeta and 13 Jbeta primers. TCRdb's table, derived via immunoSEQ multiplex PCR, lists solely in-frame clones and lacks some. Here the sample spans about 160,000 clones, approximately 80% being singletons. Sequenced input: PBMCs. This clonotype was obtained from a woman aged 25 to 39 in good health and CMV-seropositive. This chain links TRBV5-8 with TRBJ1-2; D is possibly TRBD1 (5 bases). CDR3 in amino acids: CASSPGVNYGYTF. The CDR3 nucleotides are TGTGCCAGCAGCCCGGGGGTTAACTATGGCTACACCTTC.